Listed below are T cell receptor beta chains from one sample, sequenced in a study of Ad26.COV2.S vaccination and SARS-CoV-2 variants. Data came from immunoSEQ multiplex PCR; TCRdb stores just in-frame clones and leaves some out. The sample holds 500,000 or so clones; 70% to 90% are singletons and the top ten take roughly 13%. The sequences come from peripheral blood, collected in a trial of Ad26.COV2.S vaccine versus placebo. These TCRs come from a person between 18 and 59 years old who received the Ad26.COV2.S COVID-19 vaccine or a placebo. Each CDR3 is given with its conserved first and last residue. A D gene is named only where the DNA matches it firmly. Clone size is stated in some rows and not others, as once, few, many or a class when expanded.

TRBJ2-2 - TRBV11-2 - CASSLDDHPTGELFF
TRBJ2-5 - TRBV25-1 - CASSEGGLTETQYF
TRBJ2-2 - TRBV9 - CASSVANSYTGELFF
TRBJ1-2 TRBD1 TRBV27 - CASSSAGTGNYGYTF
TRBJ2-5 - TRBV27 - CASSSLGFQETQYF
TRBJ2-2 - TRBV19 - CASSEGAGELFF
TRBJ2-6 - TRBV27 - CASRESGSPGANVLTF
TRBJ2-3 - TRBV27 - CASSHYSTDTQYF
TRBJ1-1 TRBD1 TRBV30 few CAWRRLRDRGDTEAFF
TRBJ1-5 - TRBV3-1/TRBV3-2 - CASSSTWGGDQPQHF
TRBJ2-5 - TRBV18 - CASSPLLGNQETQYF
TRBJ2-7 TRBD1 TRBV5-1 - CASSLVSGQGGEQYF
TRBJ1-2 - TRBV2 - CASGRDTDYGYTF
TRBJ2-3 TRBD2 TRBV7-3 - CASSKAGGSTDTQYF
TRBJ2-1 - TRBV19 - CASSIAVGGYNEQFF
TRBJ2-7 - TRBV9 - CASSVAASGVEQYF
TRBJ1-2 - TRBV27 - CASSHGDVLKLYYGYTF
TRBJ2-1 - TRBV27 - CASSLAFSYNEQFF
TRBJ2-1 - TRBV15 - CATSREDSEQFF
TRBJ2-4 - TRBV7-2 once CASSLGQVDGGIQYF
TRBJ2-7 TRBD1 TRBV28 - CASSPPGTGSHEQYF
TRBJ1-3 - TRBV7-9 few CASSSAVWGNTIYF
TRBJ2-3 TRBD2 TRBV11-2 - CASSSFKLAGTSTDTQYF
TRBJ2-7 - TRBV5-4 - CASSLAGSYEQYF
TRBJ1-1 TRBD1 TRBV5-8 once CASSPWTGGYTEAFF
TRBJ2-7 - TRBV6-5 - CASTAGNEQYF
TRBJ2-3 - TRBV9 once CASSSAHLPYTDTQYF
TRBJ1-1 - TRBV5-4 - CASRTANTEAFF
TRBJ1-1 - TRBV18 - CASSRINREVTEAFF
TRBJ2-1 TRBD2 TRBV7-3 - CASSLPGGSGSSYNEQFF
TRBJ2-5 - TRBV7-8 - CASSLADSTPETQYF
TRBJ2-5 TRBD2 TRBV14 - CASSQAFPGLAGTQYF
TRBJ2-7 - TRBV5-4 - CATHSRDTGFHEQYF
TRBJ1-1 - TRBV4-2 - CASSPAGNTEAFF
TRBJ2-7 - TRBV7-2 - CASSLFWGRGGSEQYF
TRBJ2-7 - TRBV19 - CASKDRGTEQYF
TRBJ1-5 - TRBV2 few CASRWGQGAQPQHF